The rows below give T cell receptor beta chains drawn from one sample of a study of cytomegalovirus exposure and HLA in healthy donors. Clones were sequenced by immunoSEQ multiplex PCR, and TCRdb holds only the in-frame ones, with some missing. The data contain approximately 170,000 clones, around 72% of them singletons. What was sequenced was PBMCs. These receptors all come from a man in his fifties or sixties in good health and CMV-seronegative. CDR3s include the opening cysteine and the closing phenylalanine or tryptophan. The D gene is left open where the match is weak.

.	TRBV4-3	TRBJ2-1	CASSQDGGNEQFF
TRBD2	TRBV5-1	TRBJ2-3	CASSGTSGGFTDTQYF
TRBD1	TRBV6-5	TRBJ2-3	CASSSPDRRYTQYF
.	TRBV5-8	TRBJ2-2	CASSLDSQLNTGELFF
.	TRBV2	TRBJ2-2	CASNGHPNTGELFF
TRBD1	TRBV11-2	TRBJ2-2	CASSSRQGAYGELFF
.	TRBV5-8	TRBJ2-1	CASSLDLARLNEQFF
.	TRBV5-1	TRBJ1-1	CASSLGVSTGNTEAFF
.	TRBV6-4	TRBJ2-1	CASSGHSGSYNEQFF
.	TRBV10-3	TRBJ1-1	CAITRQSNTEAFF
.	TRBV27	TRBJ1-2	CASSSAGTNYGYTF
.	TRBV19	TRBJ2-7	CASSTLGGFNEQYF
TRBD1	TRBV28	TRBJ2-5	CASSLGTGVKETQYF
TRBD1	TRBV5-1	TRBJ1-1	CASSLGQGGTTEAFF
.	TRBV5-6	TRBJ2-7	CASSTGLSYEQYF
TRBD1	TRBV7-2	TRBJ1-2	CASSYRGRDGYTF
.	TRBV7-9	TRBJ2-1	CASSFTGSGYNEQFF
.	TRBV6-1	TRBJ2-3	CASRLRGGADTQYF
TRBD2	TRBV4-1	TRBJ2-3	CASSQGLARSSTDTQYF
TRBD2	TRBV5-1	TRBJ2-5	CASCLGTSGGQETQYF
TRBD1	TRBV7-2	TRBJ1-4	CASSLSRQGGETNEKLFF
.	TRBV29-1	TRBJ2-2	CSAGGRQGNTGELFF
.	TRBV7-2	TRBJ1-1	CASSFVDMNTEAFF
TRBD1	TRBV29-1	TRBJ2-2	CSVRQGESTGELFF
TRBD2	TRBV10-1	TRBJ2-7	CASSVKRGISYEQYF
TRBD1	TRBV19	TRBJ2-6	CASSMSGGAWGANVLTF
.	TRBV6-6	TRBJ1-5	CASSYGGFNQPQHF
TRBD1	TRBV4-1	TRBJ2-2	CASSQSYGTGGKTGELFF
TRBD1	TRBV10-1	TRBJ1-1	CASHPGGPRGGNTEAFF
.	TRBV5-1	TRBJ2-5	CASSPPELAGETQYF
TRBD2	TRBV7-9	TRBJ2-5	CASSLAVAGGPRETQYF
TRBD1	TRBV19	TRBJ2-6	CASSGQGAAGANVLTF
TRBD1	TRBV11-2	TRBJ1-1	CASSLLAADRGSLYTEAFF
TRBD2	TRBV9	TRBJ2-1	CASSGGTSGGLYNEQFF
.	TRBV28	TRBJ2-1	CASSLSSQGQYNEQFF
.	TRBV6-6	TRBJ2-7	CASSSLGGHSSYEQYF
TRBD1	TRBV19	TRBJ1-2	CASSSLGQVHGYTF
TRBD1	TRBV11-2	TRBJ2-7	CASSLIQGVKNYEQYF
TRBD1	TRBV29-1	TRBJ2-1	CSTSPGTGGNEQFF
.	TRBV2	TRBJ2-2	CASRPGEAGELFF
.	TRBV7-9	TRBJ1-1	CASSQKRETEAFF
TRBD1	TRBV19	.	CASDVRGQGYEQYF
TRBD2	TRBV7-2	TRBJ2-7	CASSTGTSGGYEQYF
.	TRBV13	TRBJ2-1	CASSPKSSYNEQFF
TRBD2	TRBV28	TRBJ2-2	CASSRRLAGNTGELFF
.	TRBV7-2	TRBJ2-7	CASSLGHSYEQYF
TRBD1	TRBV2	TRBJ1-5	CASTRDRVFGSNQPQHF
.	TRBV9	TRBJ2-1	CASSVEAGTYNEQFF
.	TRBV6-6	TRBJ1-1	CASSPRGLADTEAFF
TRBD1	TRBV29-1	TRBJ2-7	CSVEAPDRIDEQYF
.	TRBV27	TRBJ1-4	CASSLLGRGATNEKLFF